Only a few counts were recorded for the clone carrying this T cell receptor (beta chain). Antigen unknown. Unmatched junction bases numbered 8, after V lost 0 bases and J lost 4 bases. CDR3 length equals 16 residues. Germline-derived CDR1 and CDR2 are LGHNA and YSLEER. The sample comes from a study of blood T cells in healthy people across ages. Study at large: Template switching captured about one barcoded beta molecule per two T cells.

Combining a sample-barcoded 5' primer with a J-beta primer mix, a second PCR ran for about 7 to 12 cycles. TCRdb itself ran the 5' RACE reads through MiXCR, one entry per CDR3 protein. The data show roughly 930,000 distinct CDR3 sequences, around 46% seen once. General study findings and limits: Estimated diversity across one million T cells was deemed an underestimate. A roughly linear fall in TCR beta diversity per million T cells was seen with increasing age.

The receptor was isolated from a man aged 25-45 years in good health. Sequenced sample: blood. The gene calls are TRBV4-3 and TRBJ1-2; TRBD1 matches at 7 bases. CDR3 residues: CASSQDRGRGGYGYTF. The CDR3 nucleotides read TGCGCCAGCAGCCAAGATCGAGGCAGGGGGGGCTATGGCTACACCTTC.